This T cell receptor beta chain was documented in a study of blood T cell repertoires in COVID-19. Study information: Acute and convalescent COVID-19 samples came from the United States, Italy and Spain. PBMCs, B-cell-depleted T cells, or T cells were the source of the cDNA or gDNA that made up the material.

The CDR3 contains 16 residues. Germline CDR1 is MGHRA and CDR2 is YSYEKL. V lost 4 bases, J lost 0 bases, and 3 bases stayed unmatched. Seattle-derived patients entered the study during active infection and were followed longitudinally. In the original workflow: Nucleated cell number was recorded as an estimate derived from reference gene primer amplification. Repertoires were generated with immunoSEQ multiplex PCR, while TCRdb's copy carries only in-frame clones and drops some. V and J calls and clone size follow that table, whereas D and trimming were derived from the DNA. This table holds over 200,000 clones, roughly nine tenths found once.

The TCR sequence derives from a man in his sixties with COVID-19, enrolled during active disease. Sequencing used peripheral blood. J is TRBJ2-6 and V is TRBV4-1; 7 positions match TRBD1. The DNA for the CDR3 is TGCGCCAGCAGCCGACAGGGATACTCTGGGGCCAACGTCCTGACTTTC. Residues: CASSRQGYSGANVLTF.